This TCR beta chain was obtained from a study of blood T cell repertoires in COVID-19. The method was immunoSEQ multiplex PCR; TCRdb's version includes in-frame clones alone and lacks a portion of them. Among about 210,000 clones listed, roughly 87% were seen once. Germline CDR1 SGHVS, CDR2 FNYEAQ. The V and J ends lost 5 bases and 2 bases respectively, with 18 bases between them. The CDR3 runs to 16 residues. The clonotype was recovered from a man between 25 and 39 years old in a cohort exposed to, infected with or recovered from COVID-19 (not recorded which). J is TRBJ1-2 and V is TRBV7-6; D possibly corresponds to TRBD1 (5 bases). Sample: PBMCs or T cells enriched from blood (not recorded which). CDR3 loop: CASSPGQTDLNYGYTF. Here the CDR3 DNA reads TGTGCCAGCAGCCCCGGACAAACCGATTTAAACTATGGCTACACCTTC.